This T cell receptor (beta chain) derives from a study of control samples from healthy donors and cancer patients. The table came from immunoSEQ multiplex PCR; TCRdb's copy has only in-frame clones and leaves some out. Among 46,000 or so clones listed, around 94% were seen once. The CDR3 length is 15 residues. Trimming took off 4 bases at V and 6 bases at J, with 19 bases between the two ends. Germline assignment: CDR1 MNHNY and CDR2 SVGAGI (reference sequence). Sequencing was done on a sample of PBMCs. The clonotype was recovered from a man aged 25-45 years with colorectal cancer. This chain links TRBV6-6 with TRBJ2-7; D possibly corresponds to TRBD1 (6 bases). The CDR3 DNA reads as TGTGCCAGCAGTTTTCGACAGGCCAGAGACACCGAGCAGTACGTC. Amino acids: CASSFRQARDTEQYV.